Below, 28 T cell receptor beta chains from the same sample are listed, as sequenced in a study of cytomegalovirus exposure and HLA in healthy donors. 13 Jbeta primers and 60 Vbeta primers were used for the PCR. Method: immunoSEQ multiplex PCR; TCRdb's copy keeps in-frame clones and lacks some. The data show 100,000 or so clones, 74% seen once. The sequenced material came from PBMCs. The receptor set was obtained from a human donor in good health.

This chain uses TRBV5-1 with TRBJ2-3; no firm D call. Deletions cut 1 base from V and 1 base from J, with 7 bases between. Germline lookup yields CDR1 SGHRS and CDR2 YFSETQ. The CDR3 covers 14 residues. CDR3: CASSLTAGTDTQYF. The DNA for the CDR3 is TGCGCCAGCAGCTTGACCGCAGGCACAGATACGCAGTATTTT.

This clone appeared once. The chain combines TRBV5-1 with TRBJ2-5; D gene ambiguous. Per germline, CDR1 SGHRS and CDR2 YFSETQ. Trimming left V 2 bases short and J 4 bases short, with 9 bases between. This CDR3 has 13 amino acids. CDR3 in amino acids: CASSLPGRETQYF. CDR3 sequence (DNA): TGCGCCAGCAGCTTACCAGGTCGAGAGACCCAGTACTTC.

This clone was seen a handful of times. The rearrangement links TRBV4-2 to TRBJ1-2; tentatively, D is TRBD1 (5 bases). The CDR3 sequence is 15 residues long. Germline CDR1 and CDR2: LGHNA and YNFKEQ. V lost 0 bases to trimming and J lost 1 base, with 9 bases between them. As DNA, the CDR3 is TGTGCCAGCAGCCAAGATTGGGGCGGTAACTATGGCTACACCTTC. Translated, it gives CASSQDWGGNYGYTF.

This clone appeared a few times. This sequence joins TRBV30 and TRBJ1-1; D not certain. Trimming removed 5 bases at V and 1 base at J, with 5 bases between. From germline, CDR1 is GTSNPN and CDR2 SVGIG (reference sequence). This CDR3 region has 11 residues. Here the CDR3 reads CAWAGNTEAFF. The CDR3 nucleotides are TGTGCCTGGGCAGGGAACACTGAAGCTTTCTTT.

The rearrangement joins TRBV7-2 to TRBJ2-1, with 8 nucleotides matching TRBD2. Germline V lookup: CDR1 SGHTA, CDR2 FQGNSA. The trim removed 6 bases at V and 6 bases at J, leaving 4 bases unmatched. There are 13 residues in the CDR3. This CDR3 reads CASRTGGSNEQFF. DNA for the CDR3: TGTGCCAGCAGGACGGGAGGGTCCAATGAGCAGTTCTTC.

The rearrangement uses TRBV10-2 and TRBJ2-7; D might be TRBD2 (5 bases). V was clipped by 4 bases and J by 1 base, with 8 bases between them. CDR1 and CDR2 from the germline V gene are WSHSY and SAAADI. CDR3 size: 13 residues. The CDR3 loop is CASSALASYEQYF. CDR3 bases: TGCGCCAGCAGTGCCCTAGCTTCCTACGAGCAGTACTTC.

This sequence joins TRBV10-1 and TRBJ2-2; the D is unclear. CDR3 length: 11 amino acids. The V end was cut by 6 bases, the J end by 6 bases, with 5 bases between. Germline CDR1 and CDR2: WNHNN and SYGVQD (reference sequence). The CDR3 region is CASRRAGELFF. CDR3 nucleotides: TGCGCCAGCAGGCGAGCCGGGGAGCTGTTTTTT.

This clone appeared a few times. The chain employs TRBV4-3 and TRBJ2-3, with 14 bases matching TRBD2. The CDR3 has 16 residues. CDR1 and CDR2 from the germline V gene are LGHNA and YSLEER. The V gene end was trimmed by 3 bases and the J gene end by 6 bases; junction bases not matched to a gene: 5. For the CDR3, the DNA is TGCGCCAGCAGCCAGAGACTAGCGGGGGGGCGGGATACGCAGTATTTT. Translated: CASSQRLAGGRDTQYF.

The chain has TRBV30 and TRBJ2-1; 10 bases are shared with TRBD2. With 3 bases clipped from V and 0 bases from J, the junction kept 8 bases outside the gene matches. Germline V gene lookup returns CDR1 GTSNPN and CDR2 SVGIG (reference sequence). The CDR3 loop spans 17 amino acids. CDR3 DNA sequence: TGTGCCTGGAGCAGTTGGGTAGCGGGGGGCTCCTACAATGAGCAGTTCTTC. This translates into CAWSSWVAGGSYNEQFF.

This clone appeared a few times. The chain recombines TRBV5-1 with TRBJ1-1; D is possibly TRBD1 (5 bases). The CDR3 consists of 13 residues. Germline values: CDR1 SGHRS, CDR2 YFSETQ. The V gene lost 2 bases and the J gene lost 3 bases, with 8 bases spanning the gap. CDR3 residues: CASSFTGDTEAFF. The CDR3 DNA is TGCGCCAGCAGCTTCACAGGAGACACTGAAGCTTTCTTT.

This chain connects TRBV7-8 to TRBJ2-3; the D gene is possibly TRBD2 (6 bases). The germline V and J ends were trimmed by 7 bases and 0 bases, with 11 bases remaining between them. The CDR3 has 14 residues. Germline assignment: CDR1 SGHVS and CDR2 FQNEAQ. The CDR3 here is CASNLGTSTDTQYF. In nucleotides, the CDR3 is TGTGCCAGCAACCTAGGGACTAGCACAGATACGCAGTATTTT.

V is TRBV30 and J is TRBJ2-7; 8 bases are a match to TRBD1. Germline V lookup: CDR1 GTSNPN, CDR2 SVGIG (reference sequence). The CDR3 runs to 16 residues. V lost 2 bases, J lost 1 base, and 10 bases stayed unmatched. The CDR3 sequence is CAWSLFWDRPSYEQYF. The CDR3 DNA reads as TGTGCCTGGAGTTTGTTCTGGGACAGGCCTTCCTACGAGCAGTACTTC.

The genes are TRBV30 and TRBJ2-6; D is possibly TRBD1 (5 bases). V dropped 5 bases and J dropped 0 bases, with 11 bases sitting between them. Per the germline V gene, CDR1 is GTSNPN and CDR2 is SVGIG (reference sequence). This CDR3 comprises 15 residues. CDR3: CAWYGHLSGANVLTF. The CDR3 DNA sequence: TGTGCCTGGTACGGACATCTCTCTGGGGCCAACGTCCTGACTTTC.

This clone appeared a few times. The rearrangement links TRBV2 to TRBJ2-1, with 11 bases identical to TRBD2. Losses at the gene ends were 8 bases for V and 3 bases for J; bases not matched to a gene: 6. The CDR3 extends over 15 amino acids. The germline CDR1 and CDR2 sequences are SNHLY and FYNNEI. CDR3 coding DNA: TGTGCCAGCGGGGTAGCGGGGGGGAACTACAATGAGCAGTTCTTC. Its protein product is CASGVAGGNYNEQFF.

J is TRBJ2-7 and V is TRBV28; TRBD1 matches at 8 bases. V shed 6 bases and J 6 bases; nucleotides not matched to a gene: 7. This CDR3 contains 13 residues. Germline V gene data show CDR1 as MDHEN and CDR2 as SYDVKM. CDR3 residues: CASSRQGLSEQYF. The CDR3 DNA sequence: TGTGCCAGCAGCAGACAGGGGTTGTCCGAGCAGTACTTC.

V gene TRBV25-1 combines with J gene TRBJ2-7; TRBD1 is a possible D gene (6 bases). Deletions cut 4 bases from V and 3 bases from J, with 19 bases between. The CDR3 covers 16 residues. Germline CDR1 and CDR2: MGHDK and SYGVNS. The CDR3 loop is CASSARRGSGYYEQYF. CDR3 nucleotide sequence: TGTGCCAGCAGTGCGAGAAGGGGGTCGGGTTACTACGAGCAGTACTTC.

The chain recombines TRBV5-4 with TRBJ1-2; the match to TRBD1 covers 7 bases. The germline V gene encodes CDR1 SGHNT and CDR2 YYREEE (reference sequence). V lost 7 bases, J lost 0 bases, and 9 bases stayed unmatched. The length of the CDR3 is 15 residues. CDR3 DNA: TGTGCCAGCTCCCCGGGACAGCTTTCTAACTATGGCTACACCTTC. Protein: CASSPGQLSNYGYTF.

V is TRBV9 and J is TRBJ2-7, with D unclear. V was pared by 4 bases and J by 2 bases, with 7 bases between. CDR3 length: 12 residues. CDR1 and CDR2 (germline): SGDLS, YYNGEE. CDR3 protein: CASSPRAYEQYF. Here the CDR3 DNA reads TGTGCCAGCAGCCCCCGGGCCTACGAGCAGTACTTC.

V usage is TRBV27 and J usage is TRBJ1-2; 9 bases line up with TRBD1. Per germline, CDR1 MNHEY and CDR2 SMNVEV (reference sequence). This CDR3 is 15 amino acids long. V lost 7 bases to trimming and J lost 5 bases; unmatched junction nucleotides: 11. The CDR3 bases are TGTGCCAGCAAGTCGAGACAGGGGGAAGTATATGGCTACACCTTC. This encodes CASKSRQGEVYGYTF.

J is TRBJ1-2 and V is TRBV6-5; 7 nucleotides line up with TRBD1. J lost 2 bases, V lost 5 bases, and 5 bases had no gene match. This CDR3 comprises 14 residues. Looked up from germline, CDR1 is MNHEY and CDR2 is SVGAGI. The CDR3 DNA reads TGTGCCAGCAGTCACGGACAGGCAAACTATGGCTACACCTTC. Protein product: CASSHGQANYGYTF.

The chain recombines TRBV19 with TRBJ2-5, with D possibly being TRBD2 (5 bases). V was pared by 8 bases and J by 0 bases, with 10 bases between. The CDR3 runs to 13 residues. Germline V lookup: CDR1 LNHDA, CDR2 SQIVND (reference sequence). The DNA of the CDR3 is TGTGCCAGTGAGAATAGCGACCAAGAGACCCAGTACTTC. Its protein is CASENSDQETQYF.

The V and J genes are TRBV28 and TRBJ1-1; 8 bases match TRBD1. The CDR3 runs to 15 residues. Unmatched junction bases numbered 13, after V lost 6 bases and J lost 7 bases. CDR1 is MDHEN and CDR2 is SYDVKM in the germline V gene. This CDR3 is CASRRPTGVGFEAFF. The CDR3 DNA sequence: TGTGCCAGCAGGCGACCGACAGGGGTTGGTTTTGAAGCTTTCTTT. The full variable domain, its missing parts supplied by reference TRBV28 and TRBJ1-1, is DVKVTQSSRYLVKRTGEKVFLECVQDMDHENMFWYRQDPGLGLRLIYFSYDVKMKEKGDIPEGYSVSREKKERFSLILESASTNQTSMYLCASRRPTGVGFEAFFGQGTRLTVV.

The genes are TRBV28 and TRBJ2-1; 7 bases agree with TRBD2. V was clipped by 2 bases and J by 2 bases; unmatched bases: 3. CDR3 length equals 15 residues. CDR1 is MDHEN and CDR2 is SYDVKM in the germline V gene. Here the CDR3 reads CASSLRAGAYNEQFF. CDR3 in DNA: TGTGCCAGCAGTTTAAGGGCGGGAGCCTACAATGAGCAGTTCTTC.

The chain joins TRBV4-3 to TRBJ2-3; TRBD2 matches at 8 bases. The CDR3 length is 17 residues. Germline CDR1 and CDR2: LGHNA and YSLEER. The junction had 9 bases not matched to a gene; V was cut back by 0 bases and J by 4 bases. The CDR3 here is CASSQDTLAGGPDTQYF. The CDR3 coding sequence is TGCGCCAGCAGCCAAGATACCCTGGCGGGGGGCCCAGATACGCAGTATTTT.

This clone was seen only a few times. The DNA of the CDR3 is TGTGCCAGCAGCCGCCGAGGACAGGCTACCACCTCTGGAAACACCATATATTTT. Encoded protein: CASSRRGQATTSGNTIYF. This chain connects TRBV13 to TRBJ1-3; TRBD1 agrees at 7 bases. Germline V CDR1 and CDR2: PRHDT, FYEKMQ (reference sequence). This CDR3 comprises 18 residues. Trimming took 5 bases from V and 0 from J; bases not matched to a gene: 13.

A single count supports this clone. V and J are TRBV30 and TRBJ1-5, with a tentative D call TRBD1 (5 bases). V was clipped by 8 bases and J by 0 bases, with 29 bases between them. Per germline, CDR1 GTSNPN and CDR2 SVGIG (reference sequence). The CDR3 spans 19 residues. This CDR3 is CARKGTPTIRAYSNQPQHF. The CDR3 DNA is TGTGCCAGGAAGGGTACCCCCACAATCAGGGCCTATAGCAATCAGCCCCAGCATTTT. The entire variable domain, with the rest obtained from reference TRBV30 and TRBJ1-5, is as follows: SQTIHQWPATLVQPVGSPLSLECTVEGTSNPNLYWYRQAAGRGLQLLFYSVGIGQISSEVPQNLSASRPQDRQFILSSKKLLLSDSGFYLCARKGTPTIRAYSNQPQHFGDGTRLSIL.

The CDR3 protein is CASSLAGTGSGQPQHF. The DNA for the CDR3 is TGTGCCAGCAGCTTAGCCGGGACAGGGTCCGGTCAGCCCCAGCATTTT. The gene calls are TRBV7-2 and TRBJ1-5; 9 bases line up with TRBD1. This CDR3 has 16 residues. Germline V CDR1 and CDR2: SGHTA, FQGNSA. The trim removed 0 bases at V and 6 bases at J, leaving 6 bases unmatched.

The rearrangement joins TRBV5-6 to TRBJ2-3; D is undetermined. Trimming took 2 bases from V and 6 from J, leaving 19 bases between them. Germline CDR1 reads SGHDT; CDR2 reads YYEEEE. The CDR3 consists of 16 residues. CDR3 loop: CASSLVGFSMGDTQYF. DNA for the CDR3: TGTGCCAGCAGCTTAGTCGGGTTCTCTATGGGTGATACGCAGTATTTT.